Here is one T cell receptor beta chain with its context. Per the study methods: Reference gene primer amplification in the assay estimated nucleated cell counts. The data were produced by immunoSEQ multiplex PCR, yet TCRdb's version contains in-frame clones alone and is incomplete. V, J and clone size reflect that table, while D and trimming were determined from the DNA. The sample has 200,000 or so clones, almost 80% seen once. The data originate from a study of blood T cell repertoires in COVID-19. Whole-study context: Sites in the United States, Italy and Spain provided acute and convalescent COVID-19 samples. T cells, B-cell-depleted T cells, or PBMCs supplied cDNA or gDNA.

The CDR3 is 16 residues long. V dropped 7 bases and J dropped 8; count of bases not matched to a gene: 16. In germline, CDR1 is SEHNR, CDR2 FQNEAQ (reference sequence). Sequenced input: peripheral blood. The TCR sequence derives from a man between 60 and 70 years old with active or convalescent COVID-19. The gene calls are TRBV7-9 and TRBJ1-2, with TRBD1 matching 10 bases. The CDR3 DNA is TGTGCCAGCACCGAATCAGGGACAGGGGCCCATAGGGGCTACACCTTC. Residues: CASTESGTGAHRGYTF.